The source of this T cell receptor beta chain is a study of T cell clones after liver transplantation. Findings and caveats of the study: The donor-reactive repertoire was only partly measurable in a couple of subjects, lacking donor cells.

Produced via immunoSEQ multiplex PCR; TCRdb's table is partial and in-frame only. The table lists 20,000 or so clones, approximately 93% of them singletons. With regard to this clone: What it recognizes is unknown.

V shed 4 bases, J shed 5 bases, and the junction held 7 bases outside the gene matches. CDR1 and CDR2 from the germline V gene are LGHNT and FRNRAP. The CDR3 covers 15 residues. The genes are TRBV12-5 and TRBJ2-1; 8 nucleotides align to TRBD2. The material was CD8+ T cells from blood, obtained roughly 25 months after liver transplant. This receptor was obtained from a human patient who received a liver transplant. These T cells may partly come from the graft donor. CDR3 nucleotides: TGTGCTAGTGGTTCCCGGGAGGGCCGTAACAATGAGCAGTTCTTC. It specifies CASGSREGRNNEQFF.